A selection of T cell receptor beta chains follows, all from one sample in a study. From the 5' RACE reads, TCRdb called clonotypes with MiXCR, one entry per CDR3 protein. The table lists 62,000 or so distinct CDR3 sequences, 20% to 25% of them singletons, with over 2.5% in the top ten. Sample: memory CD4+ T cells sorted from a lymph node. Every receptor here comes from a female donor with breast cancer. CDR3s include the opening cysteine and the closing phenylalanine or tryptophan. Clone size is given for some rows only: seen once, a few or many times, or a class if the clone is expanded.

V	size	J	CDR3
TRBV20-1	-	TRBJ2-5	CSAQRGRGQETQYF
TRBV15	many	TRBJ1-5	CATSREGPYQPQHF
TRBV7-2	-	TRBJ1-2	CASGLDLAPFTF
TRBV28	few	TRBJ1-1	CASTDQGARTEAFF
TRBV7-9	few	TRBJ1-1	CASSPRGSSSLTEAFF
TRBV10-2	-	TRBJ2-1	CASSGASGSLSEQFF
TRBV24-1	few	TRBJ1-6	CATSRDGTSPLHF
TRBV7-2	-	TRBJ2-6	CASSWTSGGAGANVLTF
TRBV20-1	-	TRBJ2-5	CSAWGLASQETQYF
TRBV28	-	TRBJ1-5	CASGQGSQPQHF
TRBV7-6	many	TRBJ2-5	CASSLAGLAGETQYF
TRBV29-1	once	TRBJ1-5	CSVSWAFNQPQHF
TRBV6-2/TRBV6-3	many	TRBJ2-5	CASSYLRESGTQYF
TRBV7-8	few	TRBJ2-2	CASSLSTGSNTGELFF
TRBV2	-	TRBJ2-1	CASSYTGLAGVEFF
TRBV10-3	many	TRBJ2-7	CAISFSGRDSYEQYF
TRBV5-1	-	TRBJ2-3	CASSKVVSGGPTDTQYF
TRBV7-2	few	TRBJ2-3	CASSEGLTDTQYF
TRBV5-5	-	TRBJ2-1	CASSSGTQKFNEQFF
TRBV6-6	few	TRBJ1-3	CASSYPTGSSGNTIYF
TRBV5-1	few	TRBJ2-1	CASSIIPGLGGNNEQFF
TRBV5-4	-	TRBJ1-4	CASSEGQGGGFGEKLFF
TRBV20-1	-	TRBJ2-3	CSALLGGGGSDTQYF
TRBV12-3/TRBV12-4	-	TRBJ1-3	CASNTLRGSGNTIYF
TRBV5-1	many	TRBJ1-2	CASSLELNYGYTF
TRBV12-3/TRBV12-4	-	TRBJ1-5	CASRQPVRGPLHF
TRBV18	-	TRBJ1-1	CASSPRTGEAFF
TRBV5-1	-	TRBJ2-1	CASAAGGISEQFF
TRBV9	many	TRBJ2-3	CASSVGIQSTDTQYF
TRBV7-2	-	TRBJ2-3	CASSHGGGDTQYF
TRBV5-1	once	TRBJ2-3	CASSVDSSTDTQYF
TRBV6-1	many	TRBJ2-3	CASYTRAQAEDTQYF
TRBV4-3	-	TRBJ1-1	CASSQDSYGTGEAFF
TRBV6-1	many	TRBJ1-1	CASRQELNTEAFF
TRBV5-5	few	TRBJ1-6	CASRIGTVNSPLHF
TRBV6-5	many	TRBJ2-4	CASSYSSSNIQYF
TRBV5-1	many	TRBJ1-1	CASSLEGGNTEAFF
TRBV6-5	-	TRBJ1-3	CASRPGVTGNTIYF
TRBV25-1	few	TRBJ1-1	CASSEQGATEAFF
TRBV6-5	many	TRBJ1-2	CASTGADGYTF
TRBV28	-	TRBJ2-2	CASSSGQLNTGELFF
TRBV29-1	-	TRBJ1-1	CSASVAGMNTEAFF
TRBV6-6	-	TRBJ2-1	CASSYRSDNEQFF
TRBV5-1	few	TRBJ2-3	CASSSAGGEDTQYF
TRBV7-2	few	TRBJ2-3	CASSLADTRYF
TRBV24-1	few	TRBJ2-1	CATSDAGSNEQFF
TRBV27	-	TRBJ1-1	CASSHSPDRDTKAFF
TRBV7-9	-	TRBJ2-7	CASSLTSGRSEQYF
TRBV6-1	-	TRBJ1-2	CASSDWDYGYTF
TRBV6-1	-	TRBJ1-1	CASSRAEEAFF